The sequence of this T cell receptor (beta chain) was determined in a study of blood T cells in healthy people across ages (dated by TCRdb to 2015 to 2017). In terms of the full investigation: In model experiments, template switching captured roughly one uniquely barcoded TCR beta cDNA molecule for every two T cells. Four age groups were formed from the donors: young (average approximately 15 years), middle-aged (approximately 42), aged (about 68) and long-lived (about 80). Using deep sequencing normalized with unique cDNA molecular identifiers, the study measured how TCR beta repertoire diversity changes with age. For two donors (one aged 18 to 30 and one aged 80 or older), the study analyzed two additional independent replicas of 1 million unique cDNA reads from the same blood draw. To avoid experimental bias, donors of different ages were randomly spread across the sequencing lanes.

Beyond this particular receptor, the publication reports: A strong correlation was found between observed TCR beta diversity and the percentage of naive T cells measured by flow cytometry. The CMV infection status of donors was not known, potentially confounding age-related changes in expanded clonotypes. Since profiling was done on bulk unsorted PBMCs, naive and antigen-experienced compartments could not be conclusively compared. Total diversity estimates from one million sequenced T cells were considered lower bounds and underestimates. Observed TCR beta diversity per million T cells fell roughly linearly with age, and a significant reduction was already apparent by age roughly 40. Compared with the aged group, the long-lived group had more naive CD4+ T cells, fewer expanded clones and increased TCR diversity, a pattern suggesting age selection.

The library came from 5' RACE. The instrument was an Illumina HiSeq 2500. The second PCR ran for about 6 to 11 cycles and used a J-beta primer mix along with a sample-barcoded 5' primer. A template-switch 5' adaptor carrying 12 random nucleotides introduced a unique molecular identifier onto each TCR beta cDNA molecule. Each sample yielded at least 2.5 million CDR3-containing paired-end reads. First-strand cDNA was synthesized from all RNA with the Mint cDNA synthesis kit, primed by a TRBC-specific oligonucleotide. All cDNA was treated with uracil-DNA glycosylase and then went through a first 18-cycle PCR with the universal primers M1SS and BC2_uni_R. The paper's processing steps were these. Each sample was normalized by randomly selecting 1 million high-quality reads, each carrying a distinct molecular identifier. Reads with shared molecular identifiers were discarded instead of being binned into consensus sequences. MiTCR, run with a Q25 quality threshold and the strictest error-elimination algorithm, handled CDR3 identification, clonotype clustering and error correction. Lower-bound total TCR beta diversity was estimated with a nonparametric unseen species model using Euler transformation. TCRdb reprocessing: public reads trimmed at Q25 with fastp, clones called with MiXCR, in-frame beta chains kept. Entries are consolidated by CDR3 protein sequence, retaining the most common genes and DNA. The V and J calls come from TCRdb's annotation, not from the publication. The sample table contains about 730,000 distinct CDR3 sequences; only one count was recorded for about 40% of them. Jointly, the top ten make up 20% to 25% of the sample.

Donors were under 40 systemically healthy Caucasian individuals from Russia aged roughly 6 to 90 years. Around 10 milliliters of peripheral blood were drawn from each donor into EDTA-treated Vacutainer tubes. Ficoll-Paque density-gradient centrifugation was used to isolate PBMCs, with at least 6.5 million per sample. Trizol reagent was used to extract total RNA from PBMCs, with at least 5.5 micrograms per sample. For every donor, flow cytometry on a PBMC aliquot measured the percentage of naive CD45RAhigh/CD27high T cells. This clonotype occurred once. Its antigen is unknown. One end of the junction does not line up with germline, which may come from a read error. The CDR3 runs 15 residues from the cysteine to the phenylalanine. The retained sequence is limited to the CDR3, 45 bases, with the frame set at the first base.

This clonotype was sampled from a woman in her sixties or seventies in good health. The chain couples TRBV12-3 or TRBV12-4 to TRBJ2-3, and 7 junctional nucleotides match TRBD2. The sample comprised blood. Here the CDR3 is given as CASSLGLEGTDTEYF. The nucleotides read TGTGCCAGCAGCCTCGGACTAGAGGGCACAGATACGGAGTATTTT.